The clone carrying this TCR beta chain was seen many times. The CDR3 spans 14 residues. Germline CDR1 is SGHAT and CDR2 is FQNNGV. Trimming left V 0 bases short and J 6 bases short, with 8 bases between. iRepertoire HTBI primers and Arm-PCR of CDR3 regions built TCR beta libraries. MiXCR, run by TCRdb on the multiplex PCR reads, gives a single entry per CDR3 protein. Here the sample spans about 430,000 distinct CDR3 sequences, approximately 22% being singletons. The time point denotes: persistent/refractory GD, antithyroid drugs over 5 years with positive TRAb. RNA isolated from PBMCs was used to make the TCR library. This sample was included in a study of regulatory T cells in long-lasting Graves disease. Study-level background: The term persistent Graves' disease signified upward of 5 years on antithyroid drugs with positive TSH receptor antibodies.

The clonotype originates from a female donor with Graves disease. The rearrangement joins TRBV11-2 to TRBJ2-2; possibly TRBD1 for D (6 bases). The sequencing here drew on peripheral blood mononuclear cells (PBMCs), taken when the disease was refractory, from a patient treated with antithyroid drugs. The CDR3 loop is CASSLDRGAGELFF. CDR3 nucleotide sequence: TGTGCCAGCAGCTTAGACAGGGGTGCCGGGGAGCTGTTTTTT.